The rows below give T cell receptor beta chains drawn from one sample of a study of blood T cell repertoires in COVID-19. The repertoire was sequenced with immunoSEQ multiplex PCR; TCRdb's copy has only in-frame clones and lacks some. Seen here are some 200,000 clones, around 91% observed once, and the top ten hold about 5%. The sequenced material came from peripheral blood. All receptors come from a woman aged 35 to 49 with acute or convalescent COVID-19. The CDR3 runs from the conserved cysteine through the conserved F or W. A D gene is named only where the DNA matches it firmly. Size tells how often a clone was seen (once, few, many) or the class of an expanded clone, and some rows leave it out.

D gene | clone size | J gene | V gene | CDR3 DNA | CDR3 protein
TRBD1 | NA | TRBJ1-6 | TRBV6-6 | TGTGCCAGCAGTCCGAAGGGTAGGACAGGGTGGAATTCACCCCTCCACTTT | CASSPKGRTGWNSPLHF
NA | NA | TRBJ1-3 | TRBV3-1/TRBV3-2 | TGTGCCAGCACCGACACAGGGAGTGGAAACACCATATATTTT | CASTDTGSGNTIYF
NA | NA | TRBJ1-5 | TRBV19 | TGTGCCAGTAGTATTCTTCAGGGGCTGGGCAATCAGCCCCAGCATTTT | CASSILQGLGNQPQHF
TRBD2 | NA | TRBJ2-1 | TRBV10-2 | TGCGCCAGCAGTGAATTGAGGCGGGGGGGCTCCTACAATGAGCAGTTCTTC | CASSELRRGGSYNEQFF
TRBD2 | NA | TRBJ2-5 | TRBV6-1 | TGTGCCAGCAGTGAACGAAGAGGGGCGGGGGGCGGACGAGAGACCCAGTACTTC | CASSERRGAGGGRETQYF
NA | NA | TRBJ1-4 | TRBV7-8 | TGTGCCAGCAGCTTAGGACTAGGCGAAAAACTGTTTTTT | CASSLGLGEKLFF
TRBD1 | NA | TRBJ2-3 | TRBV7-3 | TGTGCCAGCAGCCTCTCGGGACAGGGCACAGATACGCAGTATTTT | CASSLSGQGTDTQYF
NA | NA | TRBJ2-5 | TRBV4-1 | TGCGCCAGCAGCATATACAGGGATGAAGAGACCCAGTACTTC | CASSIYRDEETQYF
TRBD1 | NA | TRBJ2-2 | TRBV6-1 | TGTGCCAGCAGTGGACGTACAGGGGGTGGTAGCACCGGGGAGCTGTTTTTT | CASSGRTGGGSTGELFF
TRBD2 | NA | TRBJ2-3 | TRBV3-1/TRBV3-2 | TGTGCCAGCAGCGCAGGACTAGCGAGTTCCACAGATACGCAGTATTTT | CASSAGLASSTDTQYF
NA | NA | TRBJ1-3 | TRBV14 | TGTGCCAGCAGCCAGCAACCCCGGTCTGGAAACACCATATATTTT | CASSQQPRSGNTIYF
TRBD2 | few | TRBJ2-6 | TRBV30 | TGTGCCTGGAGGCGGGGGAATCCGGCCGGGGCCAACGTCCTGACTTTC | CAWRRGNPAGANVLTF
TRBD1 | once | TRBJ1-4 | TRBV5-1 | TGCGCCAGCAGCTTCTCCAGGACAGGGGGCGACGGTGAAAAACTGTTTTTT | CASSFSRTGGDGEKLFF
TRBD2 | NA | TRBJ2-1 | TRBV7-2 | TGTGCCAGCAGCTTAGCCGGAGCGGGGGGGCCACGGTATGAGCAGTTCTTC | CASSLAGAGGPRYEQFF
TRBD2 | NA | TRBJ2-1 | TRBV7-8 | TGTGCCAGCAGCCCGCGGACTAGCGGGGGGGCCTATTCCTACAATGAGCAGTTCTTC | CASSPRTSGGAYSYNEQFF
TRBD1 | NA | TRBJ1-2 | TRBV27 | TGTGCCAGCAGTTTCAACGACAGGGAACGTGGCTACACCTTC | CASSFNDRERGYTF
NA | NA | TRBJ1-2 | TRBV5-1 | TGCGCCAGCAGCTTTGACAGCATTATCTATGGCTACACCTTC | CASSFDSIIYGYTF
NA | NA | TRBJ1-1 | TRBV5-1 | TGCGCCAGCAGCTCACCTGACAGGAGAATGAACACTGAAGCTTTCTTT | CASSSPDRRMNTEAFF
TRBD1 | NA | TRBJ2-3 | TRBV29-1 | TGCAGCGTCGCCGGGACAGGGGGTTTCGGCACAGATACGCAGTATTTT | CSVAGTGGFGTDTQYF
TRBD1 | NA | TRBJ1-1 | TRBV7-9 | TGTGCCAGCAGCTCAAGCTGGGACAGGGGGCGCGGCACTGAAGCTTTCTTT | CASSSSWDRGRGTEAFF
NA | NA | TRBJ2-3 | TRBV28 | TGTGCCAGCACCAGTACTATGCATGATACGCAGTATTTT | CASTSTMHDTQYF
TRBD2 | NA | TRBJ2-5 | TRBV3-1/TRBV3-2 | TGTGCCAGCAGCCTGCGGGGGGCCCACAAGGCGGAGACCCAGTACTTC | CASSLRGAHKAETQYF
TRBD2 | NA | TRBJ2-1 | TRBV12-5 | TGTGCTAGTGGTTTGATACTAGCGGGGGGGTTGGGTGAGCAGTTCTTC | CASGLILAGGLGEQFF
TRBD1 | NA | TRBJ1-2 | TRBV18 | TGTGCCAGCTCACCACGATCCCCGGGACAGGGGAATCGCTACACCTTC | CASSPRSPGQGNRYTF
NA | NA | TRBJ2-3 | TRBV24-1 | TGTGCCACCAGTCTGACAGGAACTAGCACAGATACGCAGTATTTT | CATSLTGTSTDTQYF
NA | NA | TRBJ2-3 | TRBV5-8 | TGTGCCAGCAGCTCCCCCTATGCAGATACGCAGTATTTT | CASSSPYADTQYF
TRBD1 | few | TRBJ1-5 | TRBV28 | TGTGCCAGCAGTCCTAGAGCGCCGGGACAGGGGGTTCAGCCCCAGCATTTT | CASSPRAPGQGVQPQHF
TRBD1 | NA | TRBJ1-5 | TRBV28 | TGTGCCAGCAGTTTAACTCAGGGGGCGGTTCAGCCCCAGCATTTT | CASSLTQGAVQPQHF
NA | NA | TRBJ2-1 | TRBV9 | TGTGCCAGCAGCGCGTTCTCCTACAATGAGCAGTTCTTC | CASSAFSYNEQFF
TRBD1 | once | TRBJ2-1 | TRBV3-1/TRBV3-2 | TGTGCCAGCAGCCAGGAAGGACAGGGTGAGCAGTTCTTC | CASSQEGQGEQFF
NA | NA | TRBJ1-1 | TRBV14 | TGTGCCAGCAGCCCGTTCACTGAAGCTTTCTTT | CASSPFTEAFF
NA | NA | TRBJ1-1 | TRBV11-2 | TGTGCCAGCAGCTTAGGAGGGCTGGCTTTCTTT | CASSLGGLAFF
TRBD2 | NA | TRBJ2-3 | TRBV27 | TGTGCCAGCACTCGGGGGGGTAGCACAGATACGCAGTATTTT | CASTRGGSTDTQYF
NA | NA | TRBJ1-2 | TRBV5-5 | TGTGCCAGCAGCTTGGGGGGAGTTGCGTACTATGGCTACACCTTC | CASSLGGVAYYGYTF